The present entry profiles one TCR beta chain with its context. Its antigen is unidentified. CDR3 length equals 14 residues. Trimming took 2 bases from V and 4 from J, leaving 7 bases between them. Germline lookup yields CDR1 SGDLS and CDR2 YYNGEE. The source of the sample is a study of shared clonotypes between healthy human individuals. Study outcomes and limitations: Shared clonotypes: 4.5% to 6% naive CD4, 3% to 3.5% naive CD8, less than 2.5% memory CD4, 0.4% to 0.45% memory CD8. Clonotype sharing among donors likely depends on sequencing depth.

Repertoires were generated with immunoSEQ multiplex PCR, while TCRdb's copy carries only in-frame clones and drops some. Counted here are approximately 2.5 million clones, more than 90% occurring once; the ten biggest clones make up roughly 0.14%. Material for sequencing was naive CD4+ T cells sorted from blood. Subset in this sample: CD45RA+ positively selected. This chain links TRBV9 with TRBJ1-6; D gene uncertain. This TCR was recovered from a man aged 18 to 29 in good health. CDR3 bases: TGTGCCAGCAGCGTGGCAGATTATAATTCACCCCTCCACTTT. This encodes CASSVADYNSPLHF.